This record looks at one T cell receptor (beta chain) sequence and its context. Antigen unknown. TCRdb reprocessed the reads with MiXCR, giving one entry per CDR3 protein. The table shows approximately 910,000 distinct CDR3 sequences, with about a third occurring only once. These data originate in a study of T cell repertoires in cytomegalovirus infection. Overall study context: An indication of both CMV infection and matching HLA type came from public TCR beta signatures.

The trim removed 0 bases at V and 4 bases at J, leaving 8 bases unmatched. The germline CDR1 and CDR2 sequences are MNHEY and SMNVEV (reference sequence). The CDR3 has 16 residues. Study-wide points: Accumulated public TCR beta family frequency recognized individuals carrying CMV together with the relevant HLA. Clonotype analysis showed dominance of the ex vivo response by HLA-C-restricted CMV-specific TCR beta clonotypes.

The source is a human donor in good health (CMV status not recorded). Some clones in this sample may be carry-over from other donors' samples. The sequenced sample was cultured CD8+ T cells from PBMCs, obtained from culture after CMV antigen stimulation. This rearrangement joins TRBV27 to TRBJ1-2, with 7 bases matching TRBD1. In DNA, the CDR3 is TGTGCCAGCAGTTTATCTCGACAGGGCGACCGCTATGGCTACACCTTC. Protein product: CASSLSRQGDRYGYTF.